The 15 T cell receptor beta chains listed next were all sequenced from one sample in a study of cytotoxic CD8 clonotypes in ibrutinib-treated CLL. Here immunoSEQ multiplex PCR was the method, and the copy in TCRdb shows in-frame clones only, minus some. The sample has about 120,000 clones, about 53% seen once. The source was PBMCs, collected after 24 months of ibrutinib treatment. These receptors were taken from a human donor with chronic lymphocytic leukemia.

The chain combines TRBV5-1 with TRBJ1-1; the match to TRBD1 covers 7 bases. The germline gives CDR1 SGHRS, CDR2 YFSETQ. Trimming took 0 bases from V and 4 from J; bases not matched to a gene: 6. This CDR3 comprises 15 residues. The CDR3 DNA reads as TGCGCCAGCAGCTTGGGGGTGACAGGGTTCACTGAAGCTTTCTTT. Encoded protein: CASSLGVTGFTEAFF.

V and J are TRBV5-1 and TRBJ2-1; the match to TRBD2 covers 12 bases. Germline trimming cut 3 bases from V and 7 bases from J; bases unmatched to any gene: 5. The length of the CDR3 is 15 residues. Germline CDR1 reads SGHRS; CDR2 reads YFSETQ. For the CDR3, the DNA is TGCGCCAGCAGCTCCCCTAGCGGGGGGGGGAATGAGCAGTTCTTC. Its protein is CASSSPSGGGNEQFF.

The chain has TRBV6-1 and TRBJ1-5; D gene ambiguous. The V and J ends lost 7 bases and 4 bases respectively, with 11 bases between them. CDR3 size: 13 residues. From germline, CDR1 is MNHNS and CDR2 SASEGT. The DNA of the CDR3 is TGTGCCAGCATACAAGGATGGAATCAGCCCCAGCATTTT. Translating it yields CASIQGWNQPQHF.

This clone was seen repeatedly, ten times or more. The gene calls are TRBV7-9 and TRBJ2-2, with 8 bases aligning to TRBD2. The V gene's germline CDR1 is SEHNR and CDR2 FQNEAQ (reference sequence). This CDR3 has 15 residues. V gave up 6 bases and J gave up 4 bases; unmatched junction bases: 7. The CDR3 nucleotides read TGTGCCAGCAGAGCAGCGGGGGACCTCACCGGGGAGCTGTTTTTT. Translated: CASRAAGDLTGELFF.

The chain uses TRBV25-1 and TRBJ2-1; no clear D. The CDR3 spans 12 residues. Trimming removed 10 bases at V and 4 bases at J, with 11 bases between. In germline, CDR1 is MGHDK, CDR2 SYGVNS. This CDR3 is CATSAQYNEQFF. CDR3 coding DNA: TGTGCCACCTCGGCCCAGTACAATGAGCAGTTCTTC.

This chain links TRBV12-5 with TRBJ1-4; 11 bases agree with TRBD1. V lost 5 bases and J lost 8; bases outside the gene matches: 10. Germline CDR1 reads LGHNT; CDR2 reads FRNRAP. The CDR3 length is 16 residues. This chain's CDR3 is CASGTAGQGAGEKLFF. The CDR3 bases are TGTGCTAGTGGTACCGCCGGACAGGGGGCGGGGGAAAAACTGTTTTTT.

The table lists this clone with a few counts. V is TRBV18 and J is TRBJ2-2, with D possibly being TRBD2 (5 bases). Looked up from germline, CDR1 is KGHSH and CDR2 is LQKENI. V lost 6 bases and J lost 5, with 19 bases in between. CDR3 size: 16 residues. CDR3 protein: CASSPGPRTDTGELFF. The CDR3 DNA reads TGTGCCAGCTCTCCAGGACCTAGGACTGATACCGGGGAGCTGTTTTTT. The entire variable domain, with the rest obtained from reference TRBV18 and TRBJ2-2, is as follows: NAGVMQNPRHLVRRRGQEARLRCSPMKGHSHVYWYRQLPEEGLKFMVYLQKENIIDESGMPKERFSAEFPKEGPSILRIQQVVRGDSAAYFCASSPGPRTDTGELFFGEGSRLTVL.

This clone turned up a few times. The chain employs TRBV18 and TRBJ2-7, with TRBD1 as a possible D gene (6 bases). Germline values: CDR1 KGHSH, CDR2 LQKENI. Trimming took off 4 bases at V and 7 bases at J, with 11 bases between the two ends. The CDR3 length is 12 residues. The DNA of the CDR3 is TGTGCCAGCTCACAAGGGACAAATGAGCAGTACTTC. Amino acid sequence: CASSQGTNEQYF.

This sequence joins TRBV15 and TRBJ1-4, with a tentative D call TRBD1 (5 bases). The CDR3 consists of 15 residues. From germline, CDR1 is LNHNV and CDR2 YYDKDF (reference sequence). V was clipped by 3 bases and J by 8 bases, with 16 bases between them. CDR3 nucleotide sequence: TGTGCCACCAGCAGTAGAGACAGTCGTGGCGAAAAACTGTTTTTT. It codes for CATSSRDSRGEKLFF. Full variable domain (remainder filled in from reference TRBV15 and TRBJ1-4): DAMVIQNPRYQVTQFGKPVTLSCSQTLNHNVMYWYQQKSSQAPKLLFHYYDKDFNNEADTPDNFQSRRPNTSFCFLDIRSPGLGDTAMYLCATSSRDSRGEKLFFGSGTQLSVL.

This chain links TRBV7-2 with TRBJ1-4; no clear D. The CDR3 has 13 residues. Trimming took off 1 base at V and 8 bases at J, with 8 bases between the two ends. Germline V gene data show CDR1 as SGHTA and CDR2 as FQGNSA. CDR3 DNA sequence: TGTGCCAGCAGCTTAGTGGAAAACGAAAAACTGTTTTTT. Translation gives CASSLVENEKLFF.

The J gene is TRBJ2-5, the V gene TRBV27; 7 bases fit TRBD1. Trimming took 4 bases from V and 5 from J; bases not matched to a gene: 10. Germline values: CDR1 MNHEY, CDR2 SMNVEV (reference sequence). The CDR3 contains 15 residues. CDR3 residues: CASSSRDSPKETQYF. CDR3 in DNA: TGTGCCAGCAGTTCAAGGGACAGCCCGAAGGAGACCCAGTACTTC.

This clone was observed once. The chain carries TRBV15 and TRBJ2-1; TRBD2 aligns across 10 bases. Trimming took 4 bases from V and 6 from J; bases not matched to a gene: 15. The CDR3 has 18 amino acids. Per the germline V gene, CDR1 is LNHNV and CDR2 is YYDKDF (reference sequence). CDR3 amino acids: CATSTPGLASPPGNEQFF. The CDR3 coding sequence is TGTGCCACCAGCACTCCGGGACTAGCGAGTCCCCCAGGCAATGAGCAGTTCTTC.

The rearrangement links TRBV7-6 to TRBJ2-3; 14 nucleotides align to TRBD2. This CDR3 has 15 amino acids. With V trimmed by 5 bases and J by 7 bases, 5 bases remained unmatched. Germline V gene sequence: CDR1 SGHVS, CDR2 FNYEAQ. CDR3 sequence (DNA): TGTGCCAGCAGCCCAGGGACTAGCGGGGGTCATACGCAGTATTTT. Its protein product is CASSPGTSGGHTQYF.

The chain uses TRBV2 and TRBJ1-2; D gene unclear. Trimming shortened V by 7 bases and J by 7 bases, and 16 bases separated the two germline ends. The CDR3 extends over 13 amino acids. Germline V gives CDR1 SNHLY, CDR2 FYNNEI. The CDR3 DNA follows: TGTGCCAGCACCACCCAGTCAAGGTCTGGCTACACCTTC. Translated: CASTTQSRSGYTF.

This clone was recorded only once. CDR3: CASSLTGFRPNTGELFF. CDR3 bases: TGCGCCAGCAGCTTGACAGGGTTCAGACCGAACACCGGGGAGCTGTTTTTT. This chain connects TRBV5-1 to TRBJ2-2; D possibly corresponds to TRBD1 (6 bases). V was pared by 1 base and J by 0 bases, with 13 bases between. Germline V gives CDR1 SGHRS, CDR2 YFSETQ. The CDR3 contains 17 residues.